The 8 T cell receptor beta chains presented below share a single source sample, sequenced in a study of T cell clonality in common variable immunodeficiency. Sequenced by immunoSEQ multiplex PCR; TCRdb stores in-frame clones only, minus some. The specimen has 40,000 to 45,000 clones, none found just once. The sequenced material came from peripheral blood mononuclear cells. These receptors were obtained from a person aged 18 to 69 in good health.

This clone showed up many times. The read stops 3 residues short of the end of the CDR3; the missing end is completed from the germline J gene. The chain recombines TRBV18 with TRBJ2-2; 12 nucleotides match TRBD2. Germline V gene sequence: CDR1 KGHSH, CDR2 LQKENI. The CDR3 has 16 amino acids. After removal of 2 bases from V and 7 bases from J, the junction contained 5 bases not matched to a gene. CDR3 DNA (partial): TGTGCCAGCTCACCAGGACTAGCGGGATTTGGCGGGGAG. It is translated as CASSPGLAGFGGE. From start to end, the CDR3 is CASSPGLAGFGGELFF. The whole variable domain, filled in from reference TRBV18 and TRBJ2-2, reads NAGVMQNPRHLVRRRGQEARLRCSPMKGHSHVYWYRQLPEEGLKFMVYLQKENIIDESGMPKERFSAEFPKEGPSILRIQQVVRGDSAAYFCASSPGLAGFGGELFFGEGSRLTVL.

This clone was detected ten times or more. The CDR3 is cut off 3 residues early in the read; its end comes from the germline J gene. This chain connects TRBV19 to TRBJ2-3, with 8 bases fitting TRBD2. Germline CDR1 is LNHDA and CDR2 is SQIVND (reference sequence). V was clipped by 3 bases and J by 3 bases; unmatched bases: 5. This CDR3 region has 15 residues. The sequenced CDR3 bases are TGTGCCAGTAGTATCATAGGCGGGGGGACAGATACG. Its translation is CASSIIGGGTDT. The CDR3 as a whole reads CASSIIGGGTDTQYF.

This clone has at least ten counts. The read finishes 3 residues shy of the CDR3 end, and the germline J gene is used to complete it. V usage is TRBV20-1 and J usage is TRBJ2-3, with 13 nucleotides matching TRBD2. The V gene end was trimmed by 3 bases and the J gene end by 5 bases; junction bases not matched to a gene: 5. This CDR3 region has 15 residues. CDR1 and CDR2 from the germline V gene are DFQATT and SNEGSKA (reference sequence). The CDR3 bases that were read are TGCAGTGCTAGGGGGGGACTAGCGGGGATAGATACG. Its translation: CSARGGLAGIDT. The whole CDR3 reads CSARGGLAGIDTQYF.

This clone has at least ten counts. The read gets to within 3 residues of the CDR3 end, and the germline J gene fills in the rest. V and J are TRBV6-2 or TRBV6-3 and TRBJ1-3; weak D call: TRBD1 (6 bases). Trimming shortened V by 6 bases and J by 4 bases, and 13 bases separated the two germline ends. The CDR3 is 14 residues long. Per the germline V gene, CDR1 is MNHEY and CDR2 is SVGEGT. CDR3 sequence reads: CASSQGSTGNTIYF. The sequenced part of the CDR3 DNA is TGTGCCAGCAGCCAGGGGTCGACGGGAAACACC.

This clone was counted at least ten times. The read ends 3 residues shy of where the CDR3 ends; the end is completed using the germline J gene. The rearrangement uses TRBV19 and TRBJ2-7, with D hard to call. CDR1 LNHDA and CDR2 SQIVND come from the germline V gene (reference sequence). Trimming left V 3 bases short and J 2 bases short, with 8 bases between. This CDR3 spans 13 amino acids. The CDR3 spells CASSMSFTYEQYF. Partial CDR3 DNA: TGTGCCAGTAGTATGAGCTTCACCTACGAG.

This clone has at least ten counts. The CDR3 extends 3 residues past the end of the read, so its final part is completed from the germline J gene. The J gene is TRBJ1-4, the V gene TRBV7-9; no definite D call. The germline V gene encodes CDR1 SEHNR and CDR2 FQNEAQ (reference sequence). Between the trimmed V and J ends, which lost 1 base and 8 bases, there was a span of 11 bases. The CDR3 is 14 residues long. CDR3 amino acids: CASSLVGSSEKLFF. The sequenced part of the CDR3 DNA is TGTGCCAGCAGCTTAGTAGGGTCCTCGGAAAAA.

Ten or more counts support this clone. The CDR3 spells CASSSGQGNYGYTF. The DNA read from the CDR3 is TGTGCCAGCAGCTCCGGACAGGGAAACTATGGC. This chain links TRBV7-2 with TRBJ1-2; 8 bases agree with TRBD1. The read terminates 3 residues ahead of where the CDR3 ends, so the germline J gene completes it. There are 14 residues in the CDR3. Germline values: CDR1 SGHTA, CDR2 FQGNSA. V dropped 4 bases and J dropped 2; count of bases not matched to a gene: 3.

This clone was picked up many times. With the read ending 3 residues before the CDR3 end, the germline J gene is used to fill in that end. The V and J genes are TRBV7-8 and TRBJ1-2; TRBD1 might be the D (5 bases). Germline CDR1 is SGHVS and CDR2 is FQNEAQ. CDR3 length equals 13 residues. The germline V and J ends were trimmed by 6 bases and 4 bases, with 12 bases remaining between them. CDR3 sequence reads: CASSPGPGYGYTF. The sequenced CDR3 bases are TGTGCCAGCAGTCCAGGGCCGGGCTATGGC. The full variable domain, in which reference TRBV7-8 and TRBJ1-2 provide the parts outside the CDR3, is GAGVSQSPRYKVAKRGQDVALRCDPISGHVSLFWYQQALGQGPEFLTYFQNEAQLDKSGLPSDRFFAERPEGSVSTLKIQRTQQEDSAVYLCASSPGPGYGYTFGSGTRLTVV.